Shown below are 30 T cell receptor beta chains from a single sample sequenced in a study of CD4 T cells in relation to SARS-CoV-2 and coronaviruses. For these TCRs, the target antigens are not known. Assay used: immunoSEQ multiplex PCR; TCRdb lists only in-frame clones, some missing. The repertoire holds 37,000 or so clones, with roughly 84% as singletons. Sample: naive CD4+ T cells from PBMCs, cultured in vitro. Regarding subset: naive CD4+ T cells isolated by negative enrichment. Source of these receptors: an adult with COVID-19.

This clone was observed a single time. The chain carries TRBV6-2 or TRBV6-3 and TRBJ2-7; D ambiguous. The germline CDR1 and CDR2 sequences are MNHEY and SVGEGT. Trimming stripped 4 bases from V and 2 bases from J, with 9 bases between. This CDR3 is 13 amino acids long. This CDR3 reads CASSSNTAYEQYF. The CDR3 bases are TGTGCCAGCAGTTCCAATACAGCCTACGAGCAGTACTTC.

In this sample, this clone turned up once. CDR3 residues: CASRIPGGRTSPLHF. The CDR3 DNA follows: TGTGCCAGCAGAATACCGGGAGGACGCACTTCTCCCCTCCACTTT. The chain is built from TRBV28 and TRBJ1-6; no reliable D call. Trimming stripped 6 bases from V and 13 bases from J, with 22 bases between. The CDR3 has 15 residues. Germline V gives CDR1 MDHEN, CDR2 SYDVKM.

This sequence joins TRBV15 and TRBJ2-7, with TRBD1 as a possible D gene (6 bases). CDR1 and CDR2 from the germline V gene are LNHNV and YYDKDF (reference sequence). Trimming shortened V by 1 base and J by 3 bases, and 13 bases separated the two germline ends. This CDR3 is 15 amino acids long. CDR3 in amino acids: CATSRAGAADYEQYF. CDR3 bases: TGTGCCACCAGCAGAGCAGGGGCGGCTGACTACGAGCAGTACTTC.

This clone was seen more than once but under ten times. The rearrangement uses TRBV6-5 and TRBJ1-6; D might be TRBD1 (6 bases). Germline values: CDR1 MNHEY, CDR2 SVGAGI. V dropped 8 bases and J dropped 7 bases, with 9 bases sitting between them. There are 12 residues in the CDR3. This CDR3 is CASLQGNSPLHF. The CDR3 nucleotides read TGTGCCAGCTTACAGGGAAATTCACCCCTCCACTTT.

This chain connects TRBV3-1 (or the pseudogene TRBV3-2) to TRBJ2-5; TRBD2 agrees at 14 bases. Germline-derived CDR1 and CDR2 are LGHDT and YNNKEL (reference sequence). J lost 5 bases, V lost 1 base, and 9 bases had no gene match. The CDR3 consists of 18 residues. CDR3 sequence: CASSQVSGTSGRSETQYF. The CDR3 bases are TGTGCCAGCAGCCAAGTTTCCGGGACTAGCGGGAGATCCGAGACCCAGTACTTC.

The rearrangement joins TRBV30 to TRBJ2-1; D ambiguous. V shed 0 bases and J shed 7 bases, with 7 bases lying between them. Germline V lookup: CDR1 GTSNPN, CDR2 SVGIG (reference sequence). CDR3 size: 12 residues. CDR3 in DNA: TGTGCCTGGAGTGTCCAAGGGAATGAGCAGTTCTTC. Residues: CAWSVQGNEQFF.

This clone showed up just once. The chain has TRBV30 and TRBJ1-1; TRBD1 matches at 8 bases. CDR3 length: 13 residues. Per the germline V gene, CDR1 is GTSNPN and CDR2 is SVGIG (reference sequence). Unmatched junction bases numbered 2, after V lost 2 bases and J lost 3 bases. The CDR3 protein is CAWSLTGDTEAFF. The DNA of the CDR3 is TGTGCCTGGAGTTTGACAGGGGACACTGAAGCTTTCTTT.

The genes are TRBV7-9 and TRBJ1-6; D gene uncertain. V lost 4 bases and J 7 bases, leaving 14 bases between the germline ends. In germline, CDR1 is SEHNR, CDR2 FQNEAQ (reference sequence). The length of the CDR3 is 15 residues. The CDR3 DNA sequence: TGTGCCAGCAGCTCTGACGAGATTGGGAATTCACCCCTCCACTTT. It encodes CASSSDEIGNSPLHF.

The chain combines TRBV5-6 with TRBJ2-3; maybe TRBD1 (5 bases). CDR3 length: 17 residues. Germline CDR1 and CDR2: SGHDT and YYEEEE. The V gene lost 2 bases and the J gene lost 2 bases, with 18 bases spanning the gap. CDR3 amino acids: CASSFPLDSVNTDTQYF. CDR3 bases: TGTGCCAGCAGCTTCCCATTAGACAGCGTAAACACAGATACGCAGTATTTT. Based on the CDR3 plus reference TRBV5-6 and TRBJ2-3, the full variable domain is DAGVTQSPTHLIKTRGQQVTLRCSPKSGHDTVSWYQQALGQGPQFIFQYYEEEERQRGNFPDRFSGHQFPNYSSELNVNALLLGDSALYLCASSFPLDSVNTDTQYFGPGTRLTVL.

Judged by abundance, this clone is medium-sized (0.01 to 0.1%). V usage is TRBV7-2 and J usage is TRBJ2-3, with 8 bases lining up with TRBD1. V lost 1 base, J lost 2 bases, and 2 bases stayed unmatched. Germline assignment: CDR1 SGHTA and CDR2 FQGNSA. The CDR3 consists of 15 residues. In DNA form, the CDR3 reads TGTGCCAGCAGCTTAGGGACAGGGCACACAGATACGCAGTATTTT. Protein product: CASSLGTGHTDTQYF.

The chain has TRBV28 and TRBJ1-5, with TRBD1 identical over 10 bases. Per the germline V gene, CDR1 is MDHEN and CDR2 is SYDVKM. The V segment lost 5 bases and the J segment 8 bases; nucleotides outside the gene matches: 9. The CDR3 runs 15 residues. The CDR3 nucleotides read TGTGCCAGCAGTCCCGGGACAGGGGTAAGGGAGCCCCAGCATTTT. Translation: CASSPGTGVREPQHF. Full variable domain (rest looked up from reference TRBV28 and TRBJ1-5): DVKVTQSSRYLVKRTGEKVFLECVQDMDHENMFWYRQDPGLGLRLIYFSYDVKMKEKGDIPEGYSVSREKKERFSLILESASTNQTSMYLCASSPGTGVREPQHFGDGTRLSIL.

The V and J genes are TRBV6-5 and TRBJ2-7, with TRBD2 as a possible D gene (7 bases). Trimming stripped 6 bases from V and 5 bases from J, with 20 bases between. The V gene's germline CDR1 is MNHEY and CDR2 SVGAGI. The CDR3 has 15 amino acids. The CDR3 region is CASSAPGAGVNEQYF. The CDR3 nucleotides read TGTGCCAGCAGCGCCCCGGGGGCGGGAGTTAACGAGCAGTACTTC.

The chain couples TRBV29-1 to TRBJ2-5; TRBD2 aligns across 10 bases. The junction had 8 bases not matched to a gene; V was cut back by 7 bases and J by 3 bases. There are 14 residues in the CDR3. Germline V lookup: CDR1 SQVTM, CDR2 ANQGSEA. CDR3 nucleotides: TGCAGCGCCGAGGCGCTAGCGGGAGAAGAGACCCAGTACTTC. It encodes CSAEALAGEETQYF. The whole variable domain, filled in from reference TRBV29-1 and TRBJ2-5, reads SAVISQKPSRDICQRGTSLTIQCQVDSQVTMMFWYRQQPGQSLTLIATANQGSEATYESGFVIDKFPISRPNLTFSTLTVSNMSPEDSSIYLCSAEALAGEETQYFGPGTRLLVL.

J is TRBJ2-5 and V is TRBV5-1; no definite D call. Per germline, CDR1 SGHRS and CDR2 YFSETQ. The CDR3 length is 14 residues. The ends were cut back, 2 bases at V and 1 base at J, with 9 bases in the middle. CDR3 nucleotides: TGCGCCAGCAGCTTCCCTTCCGCCCAAGAGACCCAGTACTTC. This encodes CASSFPSAQETQYF.

V is TRBV27 and J is TRBJ1-2, with D possibly TRBD1 on 6 matching bases. Germline lookup yields CDR1 MNHEY and CDR2 SMNVEV (reference sequence). V was shortened by 6 bases and J by 4 bases, with 21 bases between the two germline ends. This CDR3 has 16 residues. The CDR3 region is CASSPYPLSRGYGYTF. CDR3 sequence (DNA): TGTGCCAGCAGCCCCTACCCCCTCTCCAGGGGCTATGGCTACACCTTC.

The chain has TRBV6-5 and TRBJ1-6, with 9 bases identical to TRBD1. The CDR3 sequence is 13 residues long. Germline values: CDR1 MNHEY, CDR2 SVGAGI. V dropped 5 bases and J dropped 8; count of bases not matched to a gene: 1. For the CDR3, the DNA is TGTGCCAGCAGTAGACAGGGGGATTCACCCCTCCACTTT. Translating it yields CASSRQGDSPLHF.

The chain couples TRBV27 to TRBJ2-1; the match to TRBD2 covers 11 bases. This CDR3 contains 15 residues. The J segment lost 3 bases and the V segment lost 3 bases, leaving 1 base of the junction unmatched. The V gene's germline CDR1 is MNHEY and CDR2 SMNVEV (reference sequence). CDR3 DNA: TGTGCCAGCAGTTTTAGCGGGAGGGGCTACAATGAGCAGTTCTTC. This encodes CASSFSGRGYNEQFF.

This clone was detected a few times. This chain's CDR3 is CASSVLGPYNEQFF. The DNA for the CDR3 is TGTGCCAGCAGCGTACTAGGTCCCTACAATGAGCAGTTCTTC. This chain joins TRBV27 and TRBJ2-1, with a tentative D call TRBD2 (5 bases). The CDR3 totals 14 residues. Deletions cut 6 bases from V and 2 bases from J, with 11 bases between. The germline V gene has CDR1 MNHEY and CDR2 SMNVEV (reference sequence).

The rearrangement links TRBV6-5 to TRBJ1-6, with D possibly being TRBD1 (5 bases). Germline loops: CDR1 MNHEY, CDR2 SVGAGI. With 6 bases removed from V and 7 bases from J, the gap between germline ends came to 10 bases. The CDR3 length is 13 residues. Here the CDR3 DNA reads TGTGCCAGCAGGATGGGGGTAAATTCACCCCTCCACTTT. Translating it yields CASRMGVNSPLHF.

CDR3 nucleotides: TGTGCCAGCAGCTTGAACAGTCCCTCTTACTCCAATGAGCAGTTCTTC. It yields the protein CASSLNSPSYSNEQFF. This chain uses TRBV5-4 with TRBJ2-1, with D unclear. Per germline, CDR1 SGHNT and CDR2 YYREEE (reference sequence). There are 16 residues in the CDR3. V lost 1 base, J lost 6 bases, and 17 bases lay in between.

The V gene is TRBV2, the J gene TRBJ2-5, with D maybe TRBD2 (5 bases). Germline CDR1 reads SNHLY; CDR2 reads FYNNEI. V shed 8 bases and J shed 5 bases, with 9 bases lying between them. The CDR3 runs 11 residues. The CDR3 DNA reads TGTGCCAGCTCTTGGGAGGAGACCCAGTACTTC. Its translation is CASSWEETQYF.

The J gene is TRBJ1-1, the V gene TRBV4-1; the D gene is possibly TRBD1 (6 bases). CDR3 length equals 15 residues. Trimming pared 4 bases from V and 11 bases from J, leaving 23 bases between. The germline V gene encodes CDR1 MGHRA and CDR2 YSYEKL. In nucleotides, the CDR3 is TGCGCCAGCAGCCCCCCGGGGGGCGAGTCCTTTCGGGCTTTCTTT. Translating it yields CASSPPGGESFRAFF.

The rearrangement joins TRBV5-4 to TRBJ2-2; possible D gene TRBD2, 5 bases. CDR3 size: 16 residues. V lost 7 bases, J lost 1 base, and 17 bases lay in between. The germline CDR1 and CDR2 sequences are SGHNT and YYREEE (reference sequence). CDR3 DNA: TGTGCCAGCGAGGGTATAAGCGGTAGGAACACCGGGGAGCTGTTTTTT. As protein: CASEGISGRNTGELFF.

The V call is TRBV28, the J call TRBJ1-3; D unclear. The CDR3 has 14 amino acids. The V gene lost 5 bases and the J gene lost 4 bases, with 12 bases spanning the gap. Germline-derived CDR1 and CDR2 are MDHEN and SYDVKM. Here the CDR3 DNA reads TGTGCCAGCAGTACCCAAACAATCGGAAACACCATATATTTT. This translates into CASSTQTIGNTIYF.

The J gene is TRBJ1-1, the V gene TRBV5-4; tentatively, D is TRBD1 (5 bases). This CDR3 has 13 amino acids. The germline V gene encodes CDR1 SGHNT and CDR2 YYREEE (reference sequence). V was cut by 1 base and J by 3 bases, with 7 bases left in between. CDR3 in amino acids: CASSLLGDTEAFF. The CDR3 DNA is TGTGCCAGCAGCTTGTTGGGGGACACTGAAGCTTTCTTT.

The gene calls are TRBV2 and TRBJ1-3; 8 bases agree with TRBD1. J gave up 0 bases and V 5 bases, and 3 bases lay outside the gene matches. There are 15 residues in the CDR3. In germline, CDR1 is SNHLY, CDR2 FYNNEI. The DNA of the CDR3 is TGTGCCAGCAGTAGACAGGGGATCTCTGGAAACACCATATATTTT. This encodes CASSRQGISGNTIYF.

V gene TRBV4-1 combines with J gene TRBJ1-5, with 8 bases matching TRBD1. This CDR3 spans 17 amino acids. V lost 4 bases to trimming and J lost 0 bases; unmatched junction nucleotides: 8. Germline lookup yields CDR1 MGHRA and CDR2 YSYEKL. CDR3 nucleotide sequence: TGCGCCAGCAGCCGAGGGGACAGGTTGGATAGCAATCAGCCCCAGCATTTT. Amino acid sequence: CASSRGDRLDSNQPQHF.

V is TRBV10-3 and J is TRBJ2-1; TRBD1 agrees at 9 bases. Trimming cost V 11 bases and J 7 bases; bases outside gene matches: 3. The CDR3 spans 11 residues. Germline values: CDR1 ENHRY, CDR2 SYGVKD. The CDR3 here is CAVGQGNEQFF. The CDR3 DNA is TGTGCCGTGGGACAGGGAAATGAGCAGTTCTTC.

The chain is built from TRBV5-1 and TRBJ2-3, with TRBD2 matching over 7 bases. Trimming cost V 2 bases and J 6 bases; bases outside gene matches: 12. CDR3 length: 16 amino acids. Per germline, CDR1 SGHRS and CDR2 YFSETQ. This chain's CDR3 is CASSFRGGSSDDTQYF. The CDR3 nucleotides are TGCGCCAGCAGCTTTCGGGGCGGGAGTAGTGACGATACGCAGTATTTT.

The rearrangement uses TRBV19 and TRBJ1-3; D perhaps matches TRBD1 (6 bases). Trimming removed 3 bases at V and 0 bases at J, with 12 bases between. The CDR3 consists of 16 residues. Germline loops: CDR1 LNHDA, CDR2 SQIVND (reference sequence). The chain's CDR3 is CASSIDRPISGNTIYF. CDR3 in DNA: TGTGCCAGTAGTATCGACAGGCCAATCTCTGGAAACACCATATATTTT.